This T cell receptor beta chain was profiled in a study of blood T cell repertoires in COVID-19. In the study overall: Italy, Spain and the United States were the sources of the convalescent and acute COVID-19 samples. PBMCs, B-cell-depleted T cells, or T cells were the source of the cDNA or gDNA that made up the material.

Original data processing: Reference gene primer amplification in the assay estimated nucleated cell counts. TCRdb's table, derived via immunoSEQ multiplex PCR, lists solely in-frame clones and lacks some. V, J and clone size reflect that table, while D and trimming were determined from the DNA. The sample shows fewer than 30,000 clones, nearly 85% of them seen only once. The germline CDR1 and CDR2 sequences are SGHAT and FQNNGV. CDR3 length: 16 amino acids. J lost 2 bases, V lost 2 bases, and 6 bases had no gene match. This clone was recorded once. What was sequenced was peripheral blood. The chain uses TRBV11-2 and TRBJ2-7, with TRBD1 matching over 10 bases. The TCR sequence derives from a man in his 70s with active COVID-19. The CDR3 DNA reads TGTGCCAGCAGCTTACTCGGGACAGGGGAGGCCTACGAGCAGTACTTC. It codes for CASSLLGTGEAYEQYF.